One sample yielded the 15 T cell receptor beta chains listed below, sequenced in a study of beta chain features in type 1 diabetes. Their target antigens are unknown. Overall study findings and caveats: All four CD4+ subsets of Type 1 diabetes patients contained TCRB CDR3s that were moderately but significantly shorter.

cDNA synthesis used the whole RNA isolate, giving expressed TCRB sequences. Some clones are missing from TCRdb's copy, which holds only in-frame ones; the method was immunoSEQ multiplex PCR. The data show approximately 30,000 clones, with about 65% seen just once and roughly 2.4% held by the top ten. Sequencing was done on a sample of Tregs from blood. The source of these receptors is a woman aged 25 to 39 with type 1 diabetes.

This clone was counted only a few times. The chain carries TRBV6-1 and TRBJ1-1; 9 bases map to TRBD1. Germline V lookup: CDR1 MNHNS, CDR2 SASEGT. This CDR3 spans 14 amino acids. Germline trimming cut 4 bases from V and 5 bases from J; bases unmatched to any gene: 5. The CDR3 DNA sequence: TGTGCCAGCAGTGGCGGGACAGGGAGGACTGAAGCTTTCTTT. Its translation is CASSGGTGRTEAFF.

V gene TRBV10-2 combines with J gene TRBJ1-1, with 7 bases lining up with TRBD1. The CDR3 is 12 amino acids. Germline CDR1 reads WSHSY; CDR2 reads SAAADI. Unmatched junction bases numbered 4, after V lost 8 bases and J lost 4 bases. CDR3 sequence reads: CASVGTATEAFF. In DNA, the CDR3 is TGCGCCAGCGTCGGGACAGCCACTGAAGCTTTCTTT.

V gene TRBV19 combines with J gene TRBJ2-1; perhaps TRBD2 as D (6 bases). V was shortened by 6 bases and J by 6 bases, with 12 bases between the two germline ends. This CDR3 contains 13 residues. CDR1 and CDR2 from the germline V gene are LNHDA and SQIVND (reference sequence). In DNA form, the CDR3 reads TGTGCCAGTAGCACGCAGCGGGTCAATGAGCAGTTCTTC. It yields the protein CASSTQRVNEQFF.

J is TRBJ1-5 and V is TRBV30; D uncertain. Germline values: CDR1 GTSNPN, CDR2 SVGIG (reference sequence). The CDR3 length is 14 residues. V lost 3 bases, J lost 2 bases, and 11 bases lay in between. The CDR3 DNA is TGTGCCTGGAGCCAGGCCTTTGGCAATCAGCCCCAGCATTTT. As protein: CAWSQAFGNQPQHF.

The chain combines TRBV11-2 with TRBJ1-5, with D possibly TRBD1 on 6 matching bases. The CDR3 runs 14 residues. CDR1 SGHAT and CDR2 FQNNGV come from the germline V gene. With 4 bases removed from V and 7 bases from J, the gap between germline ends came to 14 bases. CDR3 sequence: CASSSMDSPQPQHF. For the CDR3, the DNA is TGTGCCAGCAGCTCCATGGACAGTCCCCAGCCCCAGCATTTT.

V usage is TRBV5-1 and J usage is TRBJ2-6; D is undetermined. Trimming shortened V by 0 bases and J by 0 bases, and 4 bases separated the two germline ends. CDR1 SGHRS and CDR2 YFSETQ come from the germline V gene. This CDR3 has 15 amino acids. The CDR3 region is CASSLGSSGANVLTF. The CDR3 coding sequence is TGCGCCAGCAGCTTGGGTAGCTCTGGGGCCAACGTCCTGACTTTC.

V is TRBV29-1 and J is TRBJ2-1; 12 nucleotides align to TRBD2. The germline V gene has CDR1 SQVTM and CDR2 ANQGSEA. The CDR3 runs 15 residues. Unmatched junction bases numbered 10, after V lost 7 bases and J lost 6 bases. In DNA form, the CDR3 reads TGCAGCGCAAGACTAGCGGGGGCCTTTAGCAATGAGCAGTTCTTC. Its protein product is CSARLAGAFSNEQFF.

The chain's CDR3 is CASISGSGSYNEQFF. For the CDR3, the DNA is TGTGCCAGCATTAGCGGGAGTGGCTCCTACAATGAGCAGTTCTTC. The chain recombines TRBV2 with TRBJ2-1; 9 bases align to TRBD2. V shed 7 bases, J shed 0 bases, and the junction held 4 bases outside the gene matches. The CDR3 extends over 15 amino acids. The germline CDR1 and CDR2 sequences are SNHLY and FYNNEI. Together with reference TRBV2 and TRBJ2-1, the CDR3 gives the full variable domain: EPEVTQTPSHQVTQMGQEVILRCVPISNHLYFYWYRQILGQKVEFLVSFYNNEISEKSEIFDDQFSVERPDGSNFTLKIRSTKLEDSAMYFCASISGSGSYNEQFFGPGTRLTVL.

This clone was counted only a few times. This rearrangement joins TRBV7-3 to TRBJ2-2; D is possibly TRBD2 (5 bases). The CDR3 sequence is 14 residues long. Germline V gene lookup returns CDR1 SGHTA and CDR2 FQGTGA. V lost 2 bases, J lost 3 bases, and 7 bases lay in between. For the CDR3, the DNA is TGTGCCAGCAGCTTAGAAGCGGACACCGGGGAGCTGTTTTTT. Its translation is CASSLEADTGELFF.

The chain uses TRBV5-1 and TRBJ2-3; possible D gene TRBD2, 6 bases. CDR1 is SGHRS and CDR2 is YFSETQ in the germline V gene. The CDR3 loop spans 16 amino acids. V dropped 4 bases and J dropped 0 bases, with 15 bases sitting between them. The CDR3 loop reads CASSPPTGLSTDTQYF. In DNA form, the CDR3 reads TGCGCCAGCAGCCCGCCTACGGGACTTAGCACAGATACGCAGTATTTT.

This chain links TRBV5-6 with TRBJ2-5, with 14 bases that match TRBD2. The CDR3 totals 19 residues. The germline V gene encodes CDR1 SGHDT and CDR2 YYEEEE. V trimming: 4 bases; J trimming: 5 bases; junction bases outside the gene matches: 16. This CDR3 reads CASSPIPGTSGSVVETQYF. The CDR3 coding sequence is TGTGCCAGCAGCCCGATTCCCGGGACTAGCGGGAGCGTTGTGGAGACCCAGTACTTC.

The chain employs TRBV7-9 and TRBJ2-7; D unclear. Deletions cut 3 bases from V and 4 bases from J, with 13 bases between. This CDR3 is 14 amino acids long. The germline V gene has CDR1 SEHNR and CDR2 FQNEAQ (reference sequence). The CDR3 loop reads CASSFLGSRYEQYF. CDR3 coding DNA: TGTGCCAGCAGCTTCCTAGGAAGTCGGTACGAGCAGTACTTC.

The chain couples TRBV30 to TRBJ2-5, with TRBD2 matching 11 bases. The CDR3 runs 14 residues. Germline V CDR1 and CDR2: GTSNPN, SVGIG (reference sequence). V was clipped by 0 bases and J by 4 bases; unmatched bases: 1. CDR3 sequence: CAWSVTSGTETQYF. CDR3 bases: TGTGCCTGGAGTGTGACTAGCGGGACAGAGACCCAGTACTTC.

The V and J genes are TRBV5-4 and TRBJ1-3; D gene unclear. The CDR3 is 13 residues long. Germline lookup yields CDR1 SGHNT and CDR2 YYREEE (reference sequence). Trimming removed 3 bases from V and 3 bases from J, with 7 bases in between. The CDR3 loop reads CASSSTIGNTIYF. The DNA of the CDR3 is TGTGCCAGCAGCTCTACCATTGGAAACACCATATATTTT.

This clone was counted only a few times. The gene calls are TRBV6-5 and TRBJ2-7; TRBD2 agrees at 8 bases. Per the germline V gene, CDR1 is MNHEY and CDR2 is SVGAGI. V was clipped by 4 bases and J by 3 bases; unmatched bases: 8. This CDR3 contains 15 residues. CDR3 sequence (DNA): TGTGCCAGCAGTTCCCCGACCGGGACTAGCTACGAGCAGTACTTC. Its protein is CASSSPTGTSYEQYF.